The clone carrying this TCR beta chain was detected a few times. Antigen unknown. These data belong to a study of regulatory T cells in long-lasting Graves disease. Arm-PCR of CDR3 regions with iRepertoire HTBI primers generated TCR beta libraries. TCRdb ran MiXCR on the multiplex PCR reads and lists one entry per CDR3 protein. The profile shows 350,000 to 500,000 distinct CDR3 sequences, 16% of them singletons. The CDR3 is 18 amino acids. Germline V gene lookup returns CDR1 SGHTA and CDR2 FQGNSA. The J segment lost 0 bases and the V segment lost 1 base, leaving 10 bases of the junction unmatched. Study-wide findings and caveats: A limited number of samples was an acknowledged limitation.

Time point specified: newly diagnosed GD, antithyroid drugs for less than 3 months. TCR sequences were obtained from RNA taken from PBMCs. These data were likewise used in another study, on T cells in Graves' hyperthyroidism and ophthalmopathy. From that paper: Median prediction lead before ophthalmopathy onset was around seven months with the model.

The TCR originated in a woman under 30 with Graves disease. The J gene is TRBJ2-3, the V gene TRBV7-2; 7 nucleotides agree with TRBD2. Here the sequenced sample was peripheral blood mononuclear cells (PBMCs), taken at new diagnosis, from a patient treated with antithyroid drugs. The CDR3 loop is CASSLVFGLGLSTDTQYF. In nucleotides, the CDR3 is TGTGCCAGCAGCTTAGTGTTTGGACTAGGGTTAAGCACAGATACGCAGTATTTT.